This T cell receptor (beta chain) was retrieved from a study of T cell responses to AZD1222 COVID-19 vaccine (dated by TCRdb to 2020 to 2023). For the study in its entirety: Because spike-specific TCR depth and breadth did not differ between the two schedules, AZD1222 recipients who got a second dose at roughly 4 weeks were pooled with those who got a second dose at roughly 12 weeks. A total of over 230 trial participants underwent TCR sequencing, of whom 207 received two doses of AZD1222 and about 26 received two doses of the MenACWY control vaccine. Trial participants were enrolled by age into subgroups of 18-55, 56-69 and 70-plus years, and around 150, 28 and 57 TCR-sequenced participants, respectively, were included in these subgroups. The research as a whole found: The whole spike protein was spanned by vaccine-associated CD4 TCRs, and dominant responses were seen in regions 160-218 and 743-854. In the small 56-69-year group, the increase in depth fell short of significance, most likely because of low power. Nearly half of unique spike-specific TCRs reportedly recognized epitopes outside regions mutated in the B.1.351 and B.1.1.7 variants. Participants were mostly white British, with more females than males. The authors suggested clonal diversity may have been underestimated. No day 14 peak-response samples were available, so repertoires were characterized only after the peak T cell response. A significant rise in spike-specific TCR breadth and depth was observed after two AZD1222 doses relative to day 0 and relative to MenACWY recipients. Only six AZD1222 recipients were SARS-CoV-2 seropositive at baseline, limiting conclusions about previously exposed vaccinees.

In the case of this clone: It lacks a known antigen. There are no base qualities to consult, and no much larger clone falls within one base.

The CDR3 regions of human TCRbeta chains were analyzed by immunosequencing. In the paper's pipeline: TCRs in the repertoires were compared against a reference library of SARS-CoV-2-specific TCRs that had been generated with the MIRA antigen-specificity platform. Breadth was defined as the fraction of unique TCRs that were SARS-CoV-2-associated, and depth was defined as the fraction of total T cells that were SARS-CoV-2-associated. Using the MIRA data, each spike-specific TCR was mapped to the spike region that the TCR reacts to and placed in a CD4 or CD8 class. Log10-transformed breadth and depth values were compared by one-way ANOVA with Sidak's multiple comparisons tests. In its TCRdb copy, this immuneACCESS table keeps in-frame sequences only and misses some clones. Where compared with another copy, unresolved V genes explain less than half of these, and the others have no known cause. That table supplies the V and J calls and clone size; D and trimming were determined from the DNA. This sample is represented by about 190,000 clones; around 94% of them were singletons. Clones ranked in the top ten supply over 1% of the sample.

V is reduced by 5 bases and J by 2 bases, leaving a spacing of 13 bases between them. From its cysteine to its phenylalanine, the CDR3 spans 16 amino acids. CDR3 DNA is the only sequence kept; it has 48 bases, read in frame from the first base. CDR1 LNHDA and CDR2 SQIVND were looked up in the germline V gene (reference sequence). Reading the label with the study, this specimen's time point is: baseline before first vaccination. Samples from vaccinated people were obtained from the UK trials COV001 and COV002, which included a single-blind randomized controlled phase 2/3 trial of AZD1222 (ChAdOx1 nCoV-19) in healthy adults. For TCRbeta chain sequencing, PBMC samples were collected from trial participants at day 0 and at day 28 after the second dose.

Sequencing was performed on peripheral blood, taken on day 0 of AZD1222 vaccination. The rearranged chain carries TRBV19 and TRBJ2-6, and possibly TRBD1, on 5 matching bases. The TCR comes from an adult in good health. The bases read TGTGCCAGTAGTGACCAGGGTGCCCCTGGGGCCAACGTCCTGACTTTC. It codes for CASSDQGAPGANVLTF.